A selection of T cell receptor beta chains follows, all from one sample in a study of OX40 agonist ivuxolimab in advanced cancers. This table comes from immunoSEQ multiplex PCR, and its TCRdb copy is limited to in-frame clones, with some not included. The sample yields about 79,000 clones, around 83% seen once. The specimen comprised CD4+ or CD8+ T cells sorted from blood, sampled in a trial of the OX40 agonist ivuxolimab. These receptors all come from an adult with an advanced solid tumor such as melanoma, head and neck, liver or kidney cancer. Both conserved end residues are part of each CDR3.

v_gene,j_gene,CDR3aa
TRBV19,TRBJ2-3,CASSARLRWDTQYF
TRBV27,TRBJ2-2,CASSGQGEGTGELFF
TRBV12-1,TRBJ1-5,CASSLTRGTYSNQPQHF
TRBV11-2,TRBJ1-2,CASSPREANFHYGYTF
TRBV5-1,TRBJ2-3,CASSLGSTDTQYF
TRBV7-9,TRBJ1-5,CASSRQGQGSNQPQHF
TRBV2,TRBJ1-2,CASKIRTEDYYGYTF
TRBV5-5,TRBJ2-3,CASSPFSGMDTQYF
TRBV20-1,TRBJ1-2,CSARGVYGYTF
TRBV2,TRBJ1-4,CASSEAGGFNEKLFF
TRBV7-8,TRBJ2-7,CASGELFAGVLSEQYF
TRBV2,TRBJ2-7,CASSISWEQYF
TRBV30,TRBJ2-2,CAWSVLADRFF
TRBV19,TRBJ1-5,CASSTDPNQPQHF
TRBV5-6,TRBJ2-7,CASSLGGGYEQYF
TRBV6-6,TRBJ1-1,CASTLPTGEEAFF
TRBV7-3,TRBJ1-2,CASSPDDRGGYGYTF
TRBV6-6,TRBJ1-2,CASSYTEGRGYTF
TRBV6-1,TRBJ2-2,CASSDSGTGVGELFF
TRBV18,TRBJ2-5,CASSPGQAGQETQYF
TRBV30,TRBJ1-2,CAWSPPQDRYGYTF
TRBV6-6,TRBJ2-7,CASSLEQGVGPYEQYF
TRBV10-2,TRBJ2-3,CASRGTDTDTQYF
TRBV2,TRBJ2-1,CASSQTSGTAGYNEQFF
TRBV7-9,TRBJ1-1,CASSLRGMGNTEAFF
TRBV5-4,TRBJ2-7,CASRKQGAYEQYF
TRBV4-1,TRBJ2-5,CASSQGSSGRLSETQYF
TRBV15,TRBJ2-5,CATSRGISQETQYF
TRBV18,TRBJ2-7,CASSPQGQGYEQYF
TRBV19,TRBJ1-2,CASTSFVAAYGYTF
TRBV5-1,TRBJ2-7,CASSTGDRRISYEQYF